This TCR beta chain was captured in a study of molecular identifiers for immune sequencing clone quantification. Study-wide context: Replicates split RNA from roughly 21,000 or 96,000 naive CD8 cells five ways, and the researchers sequenced four portions.

TCRdb reanalysed the PCR reads using MiXCR and keeps one entry per CDR3 protein. Here the sample spans fewer than 350,000 distinct CDR3 sequences, over 20% being singletons. CDR1 and CDR2 (germline): MGHRA, YSYEKL. Trimming took off 0 bases at V and 8 bases at J, with 17 bases between the two ends. CDR3 length: 17 amino acids. This clonotype was counted a few times. V is TRBV4-1 and J is TRBJ1-6; D is unresolved. Sequencing was carried out using naive CD8+ T cells from blood, with Jurkat cell RNA spiked in. The subset denotes: FACS-sorted CD8+CD4-CCR7+CD45RA+ naive T cells. The receptor's source is a human donor in good health. Some libraries in this study had Jurkat cell RNA spiked in. CDR3: CASSQDRNSGLDSPLHF. CDR3 bases: TGCGCCAGCAGCCAAGATCGAAACAGCGGGCTAGATTCACCCCTCCACTTT.